Shown below are 22 T cell receptor beta chains from a single sample sequenced in a study of blood T cell repertoires in COVID-19. TCRdb keeps only in-frame clones here, not all; method: immunoSEQ multiplex PCR. The sample contains 200,000 to 300,000 clones, 65% to 90% of which appear only once. The specimen sequenced was peripheral blood. These receptors were taken from a man younger than 40 with active or convalescent COVID-19.

The CDR3 sequence is CASSPTGTSHTQYF. CDR3 DNA sequence: TGTGCCAGCAGCCCGACGGGTACTAGCCATACGCAGTATTTT. V gene TRBV7-6 combines with J gene TRBJ2-3; maybe TRBD2 (6 bases). Germline CDR1 and CDR2: SGHVS and FNYEAQ. The V end was cut by 5 bases, the J end by 7 bases, with 16 bases between. This CDR3 has 14 amino acids.

V and J are TRBV5-6 and TRBJ1-4, with unresolved D. Germline V lookup: CDR1 SGHDT, CDR2 YYEEEE. V dropped 3 bases and J dropped 7 bases, with 7 bases sitting between them. This CDR3 is built from 12 residues. CDR3 sequence: CASSSSVEKLFF. The DNA for the CDR3 is TGTGCCAGCAGCTCGTCGGTTGAAAAACTGTTTTTT.

J is TRBJ2-3 and V is TRBV13; TRBD2 is a possible D gene (6 bases). Trimming left V 1 base short and J 4 bases short, with 15 bases between. CDR3 length: 16 amino acids. Looked up from germline, CDR1 is PRHDT and CDR2 is FYEKMQ (reference sequence). CDR3 protein: CASSLVISGYADTQYF. CDR3 bases: TGTGCCAGCAGCTTAGTTATCAGCGGGTACGCAGATACGCAGTATTTT.

The chain has TRBV11-3 and TRBJ2-7; 8 bases map to TRBD2. Trimming removed 0 bases from V and 4 bases from J; junction bases left unmatched: 5. Germline CDR1 SGHNT, CDR2 YENEEA. The length of the CDR3 is 15 residues. The CDR3 spells CASSLEAGDGYEQYF. In DNA, the CDR3 is TGTGCCAGCAGCTTAGAAGCGGGGGATGGTTACGAGCAGTACTTC.

The chain has TRBV7-9 and TRBJ1-4, with TRBD1 matching over 9 bases. This CDR3 is built from 17 residues. The trim removed 5 bases at V and 16 bases at J, leaving 23 bases unmatched. CDR1 SEHNR and CDR2 FQNEAQ come from the germline V gene (reference sequence). CDR3 bases: TGTGCCAGCAGCCCAAACCCGGGACAGGGTATCGCGATTGATCGGTTTTTT. Residues: CASSPNPGQGIAIDRFF.

The chain employs TRBV7-8 and TRBJ2-5, with D possibly being TRBD2 (6 bases). The CDR3 has 14 amino acids. The V gene's germline CDR1 is SGHVS and CDR2 FQNEAQ. V lost 6 bases to trimming and J lost 3 bases, with 14 bases between them. The CDR3 reads CASSLVSGEETQYF. CDR3 bases: TGTGCCAGCAGTCTAGTATCGGGAGAAGAGACCCAGTACTTC.

CDR3 bases: TGTGCCAGCAGCTTCGAGCCCACTGGGGAGCTGTTTTTT. Translation gives CASSFEPTGELFF. The chain couples TRBV5-5 to TRBJ2-2; the D is unclear. Germline V gene data show CDR1 as SGHKS and CDR2 as YYEKEE (reference sequence). The CDR3 extends over 13 amino acids. Trimming took 2 bases from V and 8 from J, leaving 10 bases between them.

The chain uses TRBV6-2 or TRBV6-3 and TRBJ2-5; TRBD1 matches 7 bases. This CDR3 is built from 16 residues. J gave up 5 bases and V 2 bases, and 11 bases lay outside the gene matches. CDR1 is MNHEY and CDR2 is SVGEGT in the germline V gene. DNA for the CDR3: TGTGCCAGCAGTTACGCTGGGACAGCCCAGAGGGAGACCCAGTACTTC. It encodes CASSYAGTAQRETQYF.

The rearrangement joins TRBV5-1 to TRBJ2-7; 9 bases match TRBD2. The germline gives CDR1 SGHRS, CDR2 YFSETQ. CDR3 length equals 15 residues. J lost 3 bases, V lost 5 bases, and 9 bases had no gene match. Written as DNA, the CDR3 is TGCGCCAGCAGACTAATGGCGGGGGGGCGCTACGAGCAGTACTTC. This codes for CASRLMAGGRYEQYF.

The gene calls are TRBV15 and TRBJ2-1; possibly TRBD1 for D (5 bases). Germline V gives CDR1 LNHNV, CDR2 YYDKDF (reference sequence). Trimming cost V 0 bases and J 8 bases, with 5 bases left between them. The CDR3 is 12 amino acids. The CDR3 loop is CATSRDRDEQFF. In DNA, the CDR3 is TGTGCCACCAGCAGAGACAGGGATGAGCAGTTCTTC.

J is TRBJ1-5 and V is TRBV15; 8 bases map to TRBD1. Trimming removed 5 bases from V and 6 bases from J; junction bases left unmatched: 12. CDR3 length: 16 residues. Germline-derived CDR1 and CDR2 are LNHNV and YYDKDF (reference sequence). The DNA for the CDR3 is TGTGCCACCAGCTCTCAGGACAGGGTTGAGCGTCAGCCCCAGCATTTT. It is translated as CATSSQDRVERQPQHF. The variable domain in full, with the rest retrieved from reference TRBV15 and TRBJ1-5, is DAMVIQNPRYQVTQFGKPVTLSCSQTLNHNVMYWYQQKSSQAPKLLFHYYDKDFNNEADTPDNFQSRRPNTSFCFLDIRSPGLGDTAMYLCATSSQDRVERQPQHFGDGTRLSIL.

The V call is TRBV4-1, the J call TRBJ2-7, with D possibly being TRBD1 (6 bases). CDR1 and CDR2 from the germline V gene are MGHRA and YSYEKL. The V gene lost 1 base and the J gene lost 3 bases, with 16 bases spanning the gap. This CDR3 has 16 amino acids. CDR3 sequence (DNA): TGCGCCAGCAGCCAAGTCCCGTCAGGGGCCAACTACGAGCAGTACTTC. This translates into CASSQVPSGANYEQYF.

The gene calls are TRBV2 and TRBJ2-7; D might be TRBD2 (5 bases). Per germline, CDR1 SNHLY and CDR2 FYNNEI. This CDR3 has 15 amino acids. V lost 0 bases and J 6 bases, leaving 15 bases between the germline ends. This CDR3 is CASSEALSGGGEQYF. The CDR3 nucleotides read TGTGCCAGCAGTGAAGCGCTCTCAGGCGGAGGCGAGCAGTACTTC.

This chain links TRBV19 with TRBJ1-4; the D is unclear. The germline gives CDR1 LNHDA, CDR2 SQIVND (reference sequence). This CDR3 contains 12 residues. V dropped 8 bases and J dropped 9 bases, with 13 bases sitting between them. The CDR3 region has the DNA TGTGCCAGTTCAGGCCAGCCTCAAAAACTGTTTTTT. Amino acids: CASSGQPQKLFF.

This clone was observed a few times. This sequence joins TRBV2 and TRBJ1-6; no firm D call. This CDR3 contains 16 residues. The V gene lost 4 bases and the J gene lost 7 bases, with 17 bases spanning the gap. Germline V gene lookup returns CDR1 SNHLY and CDR2 FYNNEI. CDR3 sequence reads: CASSVTSTRRNSPLHF. As DNA, the CDR3 is TGTGCCAGCAGTGTCACCTCAACCCGGCGGAATTCACCCCTCCACTTT.

The chain is built from TRBV30 and TRBJ2-1; D may be TRBD2 (7 bases). The CDR3 totals 15 residues. The germline V gene encodes CDR1 GTSNPN and CDR2 SVGIG (reference sequence). The germline V and J ends were trimmed by 4 bases and 4 bases, with 17 bases remaining between them. In DNA form, the CDR3 reads TGTGCCTGGACCCCGGGGCGGGGGCGGTACAATGAGCAGTTCTTC. Translated, it gives CAWTPGRGRYNEQFF.

The chain combines TRBV30 with TRBJ2-3; D gene uncertain. This CDR3 comprises 12 residues. Trimming left V 8 bases short and J 6 bases short, with 15 bases between. Per germline, CDR1 GTSNPN and CDR2 SVGIG (reference sequence). The CDR3 reads CAVRGSADTQYF. In nucleotides, the CDR3 is TGTGCCGTCCGAGGAAGCGCGGATACGCAGTATTTT. The whole variable domain, filled in from reference TRBV30 and TRBJ2-3, reads SQTIHQWPATLVQPVGSPLSLECTVEGTSNPNLYWYRQAAGRGLQLLFYSVGIGQISSEVPQNLSASRPQDRQFILSSKKLLLSDSGFYLCAVRGSADTQYFGPGTRLTVL.

V usage is TRBV15 and J usage is TRBJ1-2; unclear D gene. CDR1 and CDR2 from the germline V gene are LNHNV and YYDKDF (reference sequence). The CDR3 covers 15 residues. V lost 1 base and J 8 bases, leaving 17 bases between the germline ends. CDR3 amino acids: CATSRGPGNEGGYTF. DNA for the CDR3: TGTGCCACCAGCAGAGGACCGGGCAACGAGGGAGGCTACACCTTC.

In DNA form, the CDR3 reads TGTGCCAGCAGTTACGAGGGAAACACCATATATTTT. Its protein is CASSYEGNTIYF. V is TRBV6-6 and J is TRBJ1-3; D remains unclear. This CDR3 comprises 12 residues. Germline V gene sequence: CDR1 MNHNY, CDR2 SVGAGI (reference sequence). The ends were cut back, 2 bases at V and 4 bases at J, with 3 bases in the middle.

This CDR3 is CAWEVAGGAGNQPQHF. The CDR3 DNA follows: TGTGCCTGGGAGGTCGCAGGGGGCGCGGGCAATCAGCCCCAGCATTTT. J is TRBJ1-5 and V is TRBV30, with 8 bases matching TRBD1. The junction had 11 bases not matched to a gene; V was cut back by 5 bases and J by 2 bases. From germline, CDR1 is GTSNPN and CDR2 SVGIG (reference sequence). The CDR3 is made up of 16 amino acids. The entire variable domain, with the rest obtained from reference TRBV30 and TRBJ1-5, is as follows: SQTIHQWPATLVQPVGSPLSLECTVEGTSNPNLYWYRQAAGRGLQLLFYSVGIGQISSEVPQNLSASRPQDRQFILSSKKLLLSDSGFYLCAWEVAGGAGNQPQHFGDGTRLSIL.

The chain has TRBV7-6 and TRBJ2-1, with 7 bases that match TRBD1. The CDR3 contains 15 residues. Germline trimming cut 0 bases from V and 5 bases from J; bases unmatched to any gene: 4. Germline V gene lookup returns CDR1 SGHVS and CDR2 FNYEAQ. CDR3 bases: TGTGCCAGCAGCTTAGCCGGGACAGAAGACAATGAGCAGTTCTTC. Amino acids: CASSLAGTEDNEQFF.

The CDR3 sequence is CASRGGDYGYTF. The CDR3 DNA follows: TGTGCCAGCAGGGGAGGTGACTATGGCTACACCTTC. This rearrangement joins TRBV2 to TRBJ1-2; no clear D gene. Germline assignment: CDR1 SNHLY and CDR2 FYNNEI. V was pared by 6 bases and J by 3 bases, with 8 bases between. CDR3 size: 12 residues.